The present T cell receptor (beta chain) was sequenced within a study of immune heterogeneity within non-small cell lung tumors. Across the study: It was found that the tumors were several squamous cell carcinomas, around eleven non-squamous carcinomas and 1 not otherwise specified.

Notes on this clonotype: Its antigen is not known. A read error may explain this, as a much larger clone is one base away.

Study-wide findings and caveats: Both recurring identical dominant CDR3 beta clonotypes and site-unique high-frequency clones were observed across tumor sites within a patient. Between individual patients, the high-frequency T-cell receptor beta clonotypes largely differed.

At approximately 600 ng per sample, bulk tumor genomic DNA provided the template. Surgery yielded several widely spaced biopsies per primary tumor. Untreated, newly diagnosed non-small cell lung cancer patients underwent curative surgery. Study donors were patients with a new diagnosis of non-small cell lung cancer who underwent surgery with curative intent. Using 32 V and 13 J primers, multiplex PCR amplified TCR beta CDR3. TCRdb re-derived calls from the multiplex PCR reads in MiXCR, one entry per CDR3 protein. The table has around 6,000 distinct CDR3 sequences, roughly 23% seen once. Germline V CDR1 and CDR2: MDHEN, SYDVKM. This CDR3 spans 16 amino acids.

The sample taken for sequencing was lung tumor tissue. The chain joins TRBV28 to TRBJ1-2; D is unclear. The sequence came from a man aged 70 or older with non-small cell lung cancer. The CDR3 loop reads CASSLQVLGAPYRYTF. CDR3 in DNA: TGTGCCAGCAGTTTACAGGTTTTGGGCGCGCCCTATCGCTACACCTTC.